The TCR beta chain described here comes from a study of OX40 agonist ivuxolimab in advanced cancers. In the study overall: Ivuxolimab, an antibody that agonizes OX40 (CD134), was administered to the patients. Every 2 weeks, ivuxolimab was infused into the patients intravenously at between 0.01 and 10 mg/kg.

Remarks on this clone: Its antigen is still unknown.

Study observations and caveats: The study found among the lowest clonal expansion in partial responders at 0.1-3.0 mg/kg.

This CDR3 is built from 17 residues. Germline CDR1 SGHTA, CDR2 FQGTGA. Produced via immunoSEQ multiplex PCR; TCRdb's table is partial and in-frame only. Altogether under 70,000 clones are present, about four fifths being singletons, with the ten largest covering approximately 4.8%. This receptor was taken from an adult with an advanced solid tumor such as melanoma, head and neck, liver or kidney cancer. The input for sequencing was CD4+ or CD8+ T cells sorted from blood, taken in a trial of the OX40 agonist ivuxolimab. The rearrangement links TRBV7-3 to TRBJ2-5, with D perhaps TRBD1 or TRBD2 (6 bases each). Gene TRBJ2-7 matches the end of the DNA better, so the J call may be wrong. The CDR3 is CASSLTGDGGAVYEQYF. CDR3 sequence (DNA): TGTGCCAGCAGCTTAACGGGTGACGGGGGCGCTGTCTACGAGCAGTACTTC.